Shown below are 23 T cell receptor beta chains from a single sample sequenced in a study of blood T cell repertoires in COVID-19. Generated by immunoSEQ multiplex PCR, the TCRdb table keeps only in-frame clones and is missing some. The sample carries roughly 200,000 clones, 89% recorded once. The sequencing sample was made of PBMCs or T cells enriched from blood (not recorded which). Every receptor here comes from a woman in her thirties or forties with acute COVID-19.

This clone is a singleton in its sample. The genes are TRBV6-5 and TRBJ2-2, with 7 bases matching TRBD1. The CDR3 runs to 14 residues. Trimming removed 6 bases from V and 4 bases from J; junction bases left unmatched: 5. The germline V gene encodes CDR1 MNHEY and CDR2 SVGAGI. CDR3 residues: CASRRQGSTGELFF. Here the CDR3 DNA reads TGTGCCAGCAGACGACAGGGAAGCACCGGGGAGCTGTTTTTT.

The chain joins TRBV15 to TRBJ1-1; D perhaps matches TRBD1 (5 bases). CDR1 and CDR2 (germline): LNHNV, YYDKDF (reference sequence). The CDR3 runs 12 residues. Trimming cost V 4 bases and J 5 bases, with 8 bases left between them. CDR3 amino acids: CATSTAGTEAFF. Here the CDR3 DNA reads TGTGCCACCAGCACAGCAGGGACTGAAGCTTTCTTT.

This chain connects TRBV9 to TRBJ1-6; TRBD1 aligns across 9 bases. The CDR3 runs 17 residues. Per germline, CDR1 SGDLS and CDR2 YYNGEE. After removal of 4 bases from V and 2 bases from J, the junction contained 7 bases not matched to a gene. This CDR3 reads CASSSGQGYPYNSPLHF. CDR3 nucleotide sequence: TGTGCCAGCAGCTCCGGACAGGGGTACCCCTATAATTCACCCCTCCACTTT.

This clone was found a few times. The V gene is TRBV30, the J gene TRBJ1-1; D is possibly TRBD1 (6 bases). Deletions cut 3 bases from V and 7 bases from J, with 15 bases between. The length of the CDR3 is 13 residues. Germline-derived CDR1 and CDR2 are GTSNPN and SVGIG (reference sequence). CDR3 protein: CAWSLGGSGEAFF. The CDR3 region has the DNA TGTGCCTGGAGCCTAGGGGGTTCTGGTGAAGCTTTCTTT.

The chain joins TRBV29-1 to TRBJ1-5, with TRBD1 matching over 7 bases. The V gene's germline CDR1 is SQVTM and CDR2 ANQGSEA. Trimming removed 8 bases from V and 2 bases from J; junction bases left unmatched: 12. The CDR3 is 15 residues long. The CDR3 nucleotides read TGCAGCTTCCGTACCCAGGGGGAGGGCAATCAGCCCCAGCATTTT. Protein: CSFRTQGEGNQPQHF.

V is TRBV6-5 and J is TRBJ1-1; D unresolved. This CDR3 has 15 amino acids. Deletions cut 0 bases from V and 6 bases from J, with 14 bases between. The germline gives CDR1 MNHEY, CDR2 SVGAGI. The CDR3 here is CASSYSVLRDSEAFF. In nucleotides, the CDR3 is TGTGCCAGCAGTTACTCGGTGTTGCGGGATTCTGAAGCTTTCTTT.

This clone has a handful of counts. The chain employs TRBV7-9 and TRBJ1-4; 7 bases map to TRBD1. This CDR3 has 16 amino acids. The germline gives CDR1 SEHNR, CDR2 FQNEAQ (reference sequence). After removal of 5 bases from V and 0 bases from J, the junction contained 6 bases not matched to a gene. The DNA of the CDR3 is TGTGCCAGCAGCGCAAATACAGGGGCAACTAATGAAAAACTGTTTTTT. Amino acid sequence: CASSANTGATNEKLFF.

Only one count was recorded for this clone. The chain couples TRBV21-1 to TRBJ2-5; no DNA check was done on the table's D call, TRBD2. TRBV21-1 is a pseudogene segment. The CDR3 loop spans 18 amino acids. The CDR3 bases are TGTGCCAGCAGCAAATCGCCCGCGACTGGCGGGGTTAAAGAGACCCAGTACTTC. Its translation: CASSKSPATGGVKETQYF.

V gene TRBV19 combines with J gene TRBJ2-3, with TRBD2 matching over 11 bases. The CDR3 has 15 residues. The ends lost 7 bases at V and 10 bases at J; junction bases unmatched: 13. Per the germline V gene, CDR1 is LNHDA and CDR2 is SQIVND (reference sequence). This CDR3 is CASTNSGGALNPQYF. For the CDR3, the DNA is TGTGCCAGTACAAATAGCGGGGGGGCCCTAAACCCGCAGTATTTT.

This rearrangement joins TRBV12-5 to TRBJ1-6; D possibly corresponds to TRBD1 (6 bases). Germline-derived CDR1 and CDR2 are LGHNT and FRNRAP. The germline V and J ends were trimmed by 0 bases and 7 bases, with 13 bases remaining between them. The CDR3 has 16 residues. The chain's CDR3 is CASGLVIGTPNSPLHF. The CDR3 bases are TGTGCTAGTGGTTTGGTAATAGGGACACCGAATTCACCCCTCCACTTT.

The chain carries TRBV7-6 and TRBJ1-4; 8 bases are a match to TRBD1. CDR3 length equals 16 residues. Germline assignment: CDR1 SGHVS and CDR2 FNYEAQ. Germline trimming cut 5 bases from V and 0 bases from J; bases unmatched to any gene: 5. CDR3 nucleotide sequence: TGTGCCAGCAGCCCCGAGACAGGGGCAACTAATGAAAAACTGTTTTTT. The encoded protein is CASSPETGATNEKLFF.

J is TRBJ1-2 and V is TRBV28; 9 bases map to TRBD1. The CDR3 extends over 18 amino acids. V lost 6 bases and J lost 2; bases outside the gene matches: 16. Germline values: CDR1 MDHEN, CDR2 SYDVKM. The CDR3 protein is CASSAIQGARMGNYGYTF. As DNA, the CDR3 is TGTGCCAGCAGCGCGATACAGGGGGCGCGTATGGGCAACTATGGCTACACCTTC.

This chain connects TRBV29-1 to TRBJ2-1; D remains unclear. CDR3 length: 11 amino acids. Trimming took off 3 bases at V and 5 bases at J, with 5 bases between the two ends. Germline CDR1 reads SQVTM; CDR2 reads ANQGSEA. The CDR3 sequence is CSVDYNNEQFF. The CDR3 DNA reads as TGCAGCGTTGATTACAACAATGAGCAGTTCTTC.

This clone was recorded once. The V call is TRBV10-3, the J call TRBJ1-2, with 7 nucleotides matching TRBD1. The CDR3 length is 13 residues. Germline values: CDR1 ENHRY, CDR2 SYGVKD. V shed 9 bases and J 5 bases; nucleotides not matched to a gene: 9. The CDR3 nucleotides are TGTGCCATTCATACAGGGGTAGGGTATGGCTACACCTTC. Translating it yields CAIHTGVGYGYTF.

The V gene is TRBV28, the J gene TRBJ1-5, with 10 positions matching TRBD1. This CDR3 contains 16 residues. After removal of 10 bases from V and 2 bases from J, the junction contained 11 bases not matched to a gene. CDR1 and CDR2 (germline): MDHEN, SYDVKM. CDR3 protein: CATSNRQGAGNQPQHF. CDR3 nucleotide sequence: TGTGCCACCTCTAATCGACAGGGGGCTGGCAATCAGCCCCAGCATTTT.

The V gene is TRBV3-1 (or the pseudogene TRBV3-2), the J gene TRBJ2-3, with TRBD2 matching over 12 bases. The CDR3 consists of 19 residues. CDR1 is LGHDT and CDR2 is YNNKEL in the germline V gene (reference sequence). Trimming cost V 2 bases and J 10 bases; bases outside gene matches: 19. The DNA of the CDR3 is TGTGCCAGCAGCCAATGCCTCGGACTAGCGGGACTGTTTTCCTCCGCGCAGTATTTT. Its protein is CASSQCLGLAGLFSSAQYF.

The chain has TRBV25-1 and TRBJ2-3; tentative D call: TRBD2 (5 bases). There are 14 residues in the CDR3. Trimming removed 4 bases from V and 8 bases from J, with 16 bases in between. The germline V gene has CDR1 MGHDK and CDR2 SYGVNS. CDR3: CASSASEVYATQYF. CDR3 sequence (DNA): TGTGCCAGCAGTGCCTCGGAGGTTTACGCTACGCAGTATTTT.

The CDR3 DNA reads as TGTGCCAGCAGTTTAGCGGGGCCACGGTCACCCCTCCACTTT. Its protein product is CASSLAGPRSPLHF. V usage is TRBV27 and J usage is TRBJ1-6; D is perhaps TRBD1 (5 bases). Germline CDR1 MNHEY, CDR2 SMNVEV (reference sequence). Trimming took 2 bases from V and 10 from J, leaving 12 bases between them. CDR3 length: 14 residues.

This clone is a singleton in its sample. The chain links TRBV7-3 to TRBJ1-4; no clear D. The CDR3 runs 15 residues. Germline CDR1 and CDR2: SGHTA and FQGTGA. Trimming took off 2 bases at V and 8 bases at J, with 15 bases between the two ends. CDR3 region: CASSLAAPFPEKLFF. The CDR3 nucleotides are TGTGCCAGCAGCTTAGCGGCACCTTTTCCGGAAAAACTGTTTTTT.

The chain is built from TRBV7-2 and TRBJ1-2, with a weak D call TRBD1 (5 bases). CDR1 is SGHTA and CDR2 is FQGNSA in the germline V gene. V lost 1 base and J lost 5, with 14 bases in between. The length of the CDR3 is 15 residues. The CDR3 spells CASSLDGGIGYGYTF. CDR3 DNA sequence: TGTGCCAGCAGCTTAGACGGGGGGATAGGATATGGCTACACCTTC.

The chain joins TRBV9 to TRBJ1-5; 9 bases are a match to TRBD1. Germline lookup yields CDR1 SGDLS and CDR2 YYNGEE. J was trimmed by 3 bases and V by 3 bases; bases with no gene match: 7. The CDR3 has 16 residues. CDR3 sequence: CASSAGTGLNNQPQHF. DNA for the CDR3: TGTGCCAGCAGCGCCGGGACAGGGCTAAACAATCAGCCCCAGCATTTT.

V is TRBV2 and J is TRBJ1-4; no definite D call. Germline V lookup: CDR1 SNHLY, CDR2 FYNNEI. There are 13 residues in the CDR3. V was trimmed by 5 bases and J by 10 bases, leaving 14 bases between them. The chain's CDR3 is CASSIESDGKLFF. The CDR3 DNA reads TGTGCCAGCAGTATAGAGAGTGATGGAAAACTGTTTTTT.

The CDR3: CSVGQMYNEQFF. For the CDR3, the DNA is TGCAGCGTTGGACAGATGTACAATGAGCAGTTCTTC. The chain recombines TRBV29-1 with TRBJ2-1; tentative D call: TRBD1 (5 bases). The germline V and J ends were trimmed by 4 bases and 4 bases, with 8 bases remaining between them. CDR1 is SQVTM, CDR2 ANQGSEA, per germline. The CDR3 contains 12 residues.